The clone carrying this T cell receptor beta chain was found many times. The antigen is undetermined. TCRdb reanalysed the RT-PCR reads using MiXCR and keeps one entry per CDR3 protein. The sample holds over 400,000 distinct CDR3 sequences, approximately 11% seen once. This sample was taken from a study of response to subunit inactivated influenza vaccine. Findings and limits, study-wide: Authors suggested seasonal influenza vaccinations each recruit few new T cells.

The input for sequencing was PBMCs from blood, taken roughly 46 days after vaccination. The TCR originated in a man aged 50 to 60 who received an inactivated influenza vaccine.

The CDR3 DNA follows: TGTGCCAGCAGTTTCCTCTCCGGGACGAACACCGGGGAGCTGTTTTTT. It encodes CASSFLSGTNTGELFF. The V and J genes are TRBV12-3 or TRBV12-4 and TRBJ2-2; possibly TRBD2 for D (5 bases). V was pared by 3 bases and J by 0 bases, with 11 bases between. This CDR3 is 16 amino acids long.